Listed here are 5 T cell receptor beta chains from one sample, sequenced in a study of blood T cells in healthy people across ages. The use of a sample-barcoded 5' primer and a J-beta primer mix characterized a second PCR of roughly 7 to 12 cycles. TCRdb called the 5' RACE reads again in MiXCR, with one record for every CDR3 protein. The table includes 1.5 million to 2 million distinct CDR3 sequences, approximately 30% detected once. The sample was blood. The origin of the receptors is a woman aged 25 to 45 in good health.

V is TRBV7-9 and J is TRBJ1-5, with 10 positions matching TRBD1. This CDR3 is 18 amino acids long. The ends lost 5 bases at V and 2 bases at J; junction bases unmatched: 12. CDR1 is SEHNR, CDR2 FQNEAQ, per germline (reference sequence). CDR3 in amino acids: CASSGSGTGEDGNQPQHF. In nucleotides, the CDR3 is TGTGCCAGCAGCGGCAGTGGGACAGGGGAGGATGGCAATCAGCCCCAGCATTTT.

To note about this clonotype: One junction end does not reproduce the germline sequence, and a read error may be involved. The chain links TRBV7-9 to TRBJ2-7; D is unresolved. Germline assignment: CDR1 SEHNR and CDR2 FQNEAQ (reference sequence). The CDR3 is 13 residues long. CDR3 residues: CASTFPGSHERYF. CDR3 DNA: TGTGCCAGCACCTTTCCCGGCAGCCACGAGCGGTACTTC.

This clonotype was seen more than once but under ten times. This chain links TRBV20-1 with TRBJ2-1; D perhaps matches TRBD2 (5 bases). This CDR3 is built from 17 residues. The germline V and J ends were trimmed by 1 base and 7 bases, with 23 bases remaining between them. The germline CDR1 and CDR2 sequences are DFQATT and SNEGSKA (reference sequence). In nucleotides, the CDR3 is TGCAGTGCTAGAGGGCCCCGCGGTGTCGAGGGTTTAAATGAGCAGTTCTTC. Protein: CSARGPRGVEGLNEQFF.

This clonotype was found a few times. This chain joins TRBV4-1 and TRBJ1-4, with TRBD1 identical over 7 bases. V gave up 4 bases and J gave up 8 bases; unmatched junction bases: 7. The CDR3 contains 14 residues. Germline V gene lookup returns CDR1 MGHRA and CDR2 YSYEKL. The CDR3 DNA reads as TGCGCCAGCAGCCCGGACAGGTTAGGAGAAAAACTGTTTTTT. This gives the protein CASSPDRLGEKLFF.

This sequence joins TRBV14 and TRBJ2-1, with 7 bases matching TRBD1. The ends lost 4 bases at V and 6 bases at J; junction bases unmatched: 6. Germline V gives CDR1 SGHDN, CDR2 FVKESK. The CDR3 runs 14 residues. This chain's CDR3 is CASSPGQRLNEQFF. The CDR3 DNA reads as TGTGCCAGCAGCCCGGGACAGAGGCTCAATGAGCAGTTCTTC. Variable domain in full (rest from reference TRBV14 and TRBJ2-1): EAGVTQFPSHSVIEKGQTVTLRCDPISGHDNLYWYRRVMGKEIKFLLHFVKESKQDESGMPNNRFLAERTGGTYSTLKVQPAELEDSGVYFCASSPGQRLNEQFFGPGTRLTVL.